This T cell receptor beta chain came from a study of OX40 agonist ivuxolimab in advanced cancers. Study as a whole: Given to patients was ivuxolimab, an agonistic anti-OX40 (CD134) antibody. Study-wide findings and caveats: CD8+ T cells averaged more expanded clones than CD4+. Partial responders dosed at 0.1-3.0 mg/kg displayed clonal expansion ranking among the lowest. There was clonal expansion of CD4+ and CD8+ blood T cells by week 6 at 0.1 to 3.0 mg/kg.

Worth noting for this clone: The antigen is undetermined.

CDR3 length: 13 residues. V was cut by 5 bases and J by 7 bases, with 12 bases left in between. Only in-frame clones appear in the TCRdb table, and some are missing; sequencing was by immunoSEQ multiplex PCR. Of 50,000 to 70,000 clones in the sample, about 85% were seen once. The material was CD4+ or CD8+ T cells sorted from blood, obtained in a trial of the OX40 agonist ivuxolimab. The receptor comes from an adult with an advanced solid tumor such as melanoma, head and neck, liver or kidney cancer. The rearrangement links TRBV6-7 to TRBJ2-1; D unresolved. TRBV6-7 is sorted into the ORF group, with uncertain function. The CDR3 region has the DNA TGTGCCAGCAGTCCCCACTTCGAAAATGAGCAGTTCTTC. Its protein product is CASSPHFENEQFF.